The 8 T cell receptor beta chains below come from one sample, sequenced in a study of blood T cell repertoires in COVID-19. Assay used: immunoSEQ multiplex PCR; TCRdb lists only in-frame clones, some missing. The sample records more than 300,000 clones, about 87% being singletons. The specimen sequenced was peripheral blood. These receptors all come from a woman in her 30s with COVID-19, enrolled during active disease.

The DNA of the CDR3 is TGTGCCAGCTCACGGGGGGAGTCCTATGGCTACACCTTC. It codes for CASSRGESYGYTF. This sequence joins TRBV18 and TRBJ1-2; D is perhaps TRBD1 (5 bases). The CDR3 extends over 13 amino acids. The ends were cut back, 4 bases at V and 4 bases at J, with 10 bases in the middle. From germline, CDR1 is KGHSH and CDR2 LQKENI. The full variable domain, rest sourced from reference TRBV18 and TRBJ1-2, is NAGVMQNPRHLVRRRGQEARLRCSPMKGHSHVYWYRQLPEEGLKFMVYLQKENIIDESGMPKERFSAEFPKEGPSILRIQQVVRGDSAAYFCASSRGESYGYTFGSGTRLTVV.

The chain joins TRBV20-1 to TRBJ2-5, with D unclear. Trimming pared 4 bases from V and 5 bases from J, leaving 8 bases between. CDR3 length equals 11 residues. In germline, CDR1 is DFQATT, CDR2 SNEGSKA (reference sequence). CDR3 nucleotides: TGCAGTGCTAATAGTGGTGAGACCCAGTACTTC. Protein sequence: CSANSGETQYF.

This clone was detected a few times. The CDR3 reads CASSQGGSFWSNTIYF. The CDR3 coding sequence is TGTGCCAGCAGCCAGGGGGGTAGTTTTTGGTCCAACACCATATATTTT. The rearrangement uses TRBV11-2 and TRBJ1-3, with 7 bases aligning to TRBD1. The CDR3 is made up of 16 amino acids. CDR1 and CDR2 from the germline V gene are SGHAT and FQNNGV. J was trimmed by 7 bases and V by 5 bases; bases with no gene match: 14. Supplemented by reference TRBV11-2 and TRBJ1-3, the full variable domain reads EAGVAQSPRYKIIEKRQSVAFWCNPISGHATLYWYQQILGQGPKLLIQFQNNGVVDDSQLPKDRFSAERLKGVDSTLKIQPAKLEDSAVYLCASSQGGSFWSNTIYFGEGSWLTVV.

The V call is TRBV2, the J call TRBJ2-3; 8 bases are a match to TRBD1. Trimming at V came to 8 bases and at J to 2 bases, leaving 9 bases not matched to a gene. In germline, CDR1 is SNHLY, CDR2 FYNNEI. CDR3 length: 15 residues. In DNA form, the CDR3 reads TGTGCCAGCCCCCGGACAGGGCTCCACACAGATACGCAGTATTTT. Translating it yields CASPRTGLHTDTQYF.

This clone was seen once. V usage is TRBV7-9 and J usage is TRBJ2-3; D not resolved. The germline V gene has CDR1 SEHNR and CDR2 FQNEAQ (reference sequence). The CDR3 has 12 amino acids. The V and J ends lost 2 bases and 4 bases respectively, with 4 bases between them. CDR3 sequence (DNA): TGTGCCAGCAGCTTATTCTCAGATACGCAGTATTTT. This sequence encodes CASSLFSDTQYF. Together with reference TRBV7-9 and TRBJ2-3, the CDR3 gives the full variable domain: DTGVSQNPRHKITKRGQNVTFRCDPISEHNRLYWYRQTLGQGPEFLTYFQNEAQLEKSRLLSDRFSAERPKGSFSTLEIQRTEQGDSAMYLCASSLFSDTQYFGPGTRLTVL.

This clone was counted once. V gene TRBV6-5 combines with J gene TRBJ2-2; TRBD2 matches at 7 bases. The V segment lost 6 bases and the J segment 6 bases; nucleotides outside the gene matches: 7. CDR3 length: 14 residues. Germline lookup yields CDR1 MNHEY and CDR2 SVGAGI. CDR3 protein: CASSLLRGAGELFF. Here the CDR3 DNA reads TGTGCCAGCAGCCTCCTCCGGGGGGCCGGGGAGCTGTTTTTT.

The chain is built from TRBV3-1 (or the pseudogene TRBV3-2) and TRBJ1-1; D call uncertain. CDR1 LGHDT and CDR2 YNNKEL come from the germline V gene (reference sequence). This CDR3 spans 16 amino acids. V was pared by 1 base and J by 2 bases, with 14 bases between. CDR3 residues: CASSQGPSEGNTEAFF. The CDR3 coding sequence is TGTGCCAGCAGCCAAGGGCCCTCGGAGGGAAACACTGAAGCTTTCTTT.

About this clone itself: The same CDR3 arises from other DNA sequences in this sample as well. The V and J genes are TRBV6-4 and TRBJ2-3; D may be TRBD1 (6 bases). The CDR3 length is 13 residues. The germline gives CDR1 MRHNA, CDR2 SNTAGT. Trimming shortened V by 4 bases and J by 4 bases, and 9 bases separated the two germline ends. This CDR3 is CASSAQGSDTQYF. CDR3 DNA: TGTGCCAGCAGTGCCCAGGGGTCAGATACGCAGTATTTT.